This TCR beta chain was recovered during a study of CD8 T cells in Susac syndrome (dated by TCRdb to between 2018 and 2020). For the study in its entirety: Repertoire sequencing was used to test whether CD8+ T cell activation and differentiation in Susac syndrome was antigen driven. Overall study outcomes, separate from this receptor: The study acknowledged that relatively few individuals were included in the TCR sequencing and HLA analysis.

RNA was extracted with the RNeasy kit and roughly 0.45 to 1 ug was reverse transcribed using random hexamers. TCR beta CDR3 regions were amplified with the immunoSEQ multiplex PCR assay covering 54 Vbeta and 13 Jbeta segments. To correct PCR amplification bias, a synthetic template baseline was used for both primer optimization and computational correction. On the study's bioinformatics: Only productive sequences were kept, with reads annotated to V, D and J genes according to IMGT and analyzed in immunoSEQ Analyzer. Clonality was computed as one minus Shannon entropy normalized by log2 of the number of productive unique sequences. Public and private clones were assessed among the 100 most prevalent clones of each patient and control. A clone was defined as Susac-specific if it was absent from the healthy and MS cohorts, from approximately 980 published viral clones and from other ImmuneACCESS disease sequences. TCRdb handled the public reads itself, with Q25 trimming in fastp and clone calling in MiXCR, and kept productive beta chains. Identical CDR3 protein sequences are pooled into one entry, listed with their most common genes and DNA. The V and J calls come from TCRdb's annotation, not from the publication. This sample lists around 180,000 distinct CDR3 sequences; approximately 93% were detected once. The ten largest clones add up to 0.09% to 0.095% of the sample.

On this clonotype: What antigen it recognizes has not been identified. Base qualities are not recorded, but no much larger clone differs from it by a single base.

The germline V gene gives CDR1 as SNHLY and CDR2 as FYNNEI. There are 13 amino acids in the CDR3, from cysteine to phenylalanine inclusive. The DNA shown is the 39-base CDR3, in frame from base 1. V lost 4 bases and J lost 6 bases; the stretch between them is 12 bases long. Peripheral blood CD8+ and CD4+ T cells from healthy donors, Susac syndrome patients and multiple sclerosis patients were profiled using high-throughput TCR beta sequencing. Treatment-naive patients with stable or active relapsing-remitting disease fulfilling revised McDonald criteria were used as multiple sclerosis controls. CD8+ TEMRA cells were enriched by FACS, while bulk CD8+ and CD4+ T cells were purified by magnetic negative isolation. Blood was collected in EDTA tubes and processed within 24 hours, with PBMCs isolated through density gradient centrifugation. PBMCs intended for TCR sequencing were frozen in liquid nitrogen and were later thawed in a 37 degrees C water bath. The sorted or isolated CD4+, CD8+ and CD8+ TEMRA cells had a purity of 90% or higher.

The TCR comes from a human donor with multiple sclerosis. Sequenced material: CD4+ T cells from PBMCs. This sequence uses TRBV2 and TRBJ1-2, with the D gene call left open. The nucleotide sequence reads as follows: TGTGCCAGCAGTGTAGGGCAGAACCATGGCTACACCTTC. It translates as CASSVGQNHGYTF.